These 16 T cell receptor beta chains share one sample of origin, sequenced in a study of shared clonotypes between healthy human individuals (dated by TCRdb to the early 2020s). Library creation used the immunoSEQ multiplex PCR assay. TCRdb stores this immuneACCESS table with in-frame sequences only. Part of the clones is absent; in the studies checked, under half of the shortfall reflects unresolved V genes, and no reason is known for the rest. The sample records 2 million to 2.5 million clones, about 92% of which are singletons. Jointly, the top ten make up under 0.45% of the sample. The sequencing sample was made of naive CD4+ T cells from PBMCs. The sample's cell subset or site label, decoded: CD45RA+ positively selected. The receptors derive from a man between 18 and 35 years old in good health. Some clones in this sample may be carry-over from other donors' samples.

V usage is TRBV7-2 and J usage is TRBJ2-3, with D possibly being TRBD1 (6 bases). CDR3 length: 16 amino acids. Trimming cost V 1 base and J 3 bases, with 14 bases left between them. Germline loops: CDR1 SGHTA, CDR2 FQGNSA. The DNA of the CDR3 is TGTGCCAGCAGCTTAGTGGGACATCGGTTGACAGATACGCAGTATTTT. Protein sequence: CASSLVGHRLTDTQYF. The variable domain in full, with the rest retrieved from reference TRBV7-2 and TRBJ2-3, is GAGVSQSPSNKVTEKGKDVELRCDPISGHTALYWYRQSLGQGLEFLIYFQGNSAPDKSGLPSDRFSAERTGGSVSTLTIQRTQQEDSAVYLCASSLVGHRLTDTQYFGPGTRLTVL.

The J gene is TRBJ1-3, the V gene TRBV18, with a tentative D call TRBD1 (6 bases). The CDR3 spans 15 residues. Trimming removed 2 bases at V and 4 bases at J, with 12 bases between. Germline CDR1 is KGHSH and CDR2 is LQKENI. CDR3 bases: TGTGCCAGCTCACCAAGACAGGAAGCCGGAAACACCATATATTTT. Protein: CASSPRQEAGNTIYF.

The V call is TRBV6-4, the J call TRBJ2-7; 10 positions agree with TRBD2. Germline CDR1 reads MRHNA; CDR2 reads SNTAGT. This CDR3 has 14 residues. With 6 bases clipped from V and 4 bases from J, the junction kept 6 bases outside the gene matches. CDR3 loop: CASSRTSGGYEQYF. In DNA form, the CDR3 reads TGTGCCAGCAGCCGGACTAGCGGAGGGTACGAGCAGTACTTC.

The chain joins TRBV6-1 to TRBJ2-1; no firm D call. The CDR3 extends over 12 amino acids. Deletions cut 4 bases from V and 5 bases from J, with 6 bases between. Germline CDR1 is MNHNS and CDR2 is SASEGT. CDR3 protein: CASSALNNEQFF. The CDR3 nucleotides are TGTGCCAGCAGTGCCCTCAACAATGAGCAGTTCTTC.

As regards this clone: Other nucleotide sequences in the sample specify the same CDR3. The DNA of the CDR3 is TGCGCCAGCAGCTTGGCCAGCCCTGGAAACACCATATATTTT. Translation: CASSLASPGNTIYF. The rearrangement links TRBV5-1 to TRBJ1-3, with D uncertain. CDR3 length: 14 amino acids. V was shortened by 0 bases and J by 2 bases, with 6 bases between the two germline ends. CDR1 is SGHRS and CDR2 is YFSETQ in the germline V gene.

The chain couples TRBV7-9 to TRBJ1-1, with unresolved D. CDR1 is SEHNR, CDR2 FQNEAQ, per germline (reference sequence). The CDR3 has 16 residues. The V end was cut by 3 bases, the J end by 3 bases, with 17 bases between. CDR3 in DNA: TGTGCCAGCAGCTTTGGGGTCTTGCTAAGGGACACTGAAGCTTTCTTT. Amino acids: CASSFGVLLRDTEAFF. The full variable domain, with the rest looked up from reference TRBV7-9 and TRBJ1-1, is DTGVSQNPRHKITKRGQNVTFRCDPISEHNRLYWYRQTLGQGPEFLTYFQNEAQLEKSRLLSDRFSAERPKGSFSTLEIQRTEQGDSAMYLCASSFGVLLRDTEAFFGQGTRLTVV.

This chain uses TRBV15 with TRBJ1-3, with no clear D. In germline, CDR1 is LNHNV, CDR2 YYDKDF (reference sequence). This CDR3 is built from 15 residues. Trimming pared 0 bases from V and 4 bases from J, leaving 10 bases between. CDR3 in DNA: TGTGCCACCAGCAGAGATCTGGCTGTGGGAAACACCATATATTTT. Its translation is CATSRDLAVGNTIYF. Using reference TRBV15 and TRBJ1-3 for the parts outside the CDR3, the full variable domain is DAMVIQNPRYQVTQFGKPVTLSCSQTLNHNVMYWYQQKSSQAPKLLFHYYDKDFNNEADTPDNFQSRRPNTSFCFLDIRSPGLGDTAMYLCATSRDLAVGNTIYFGEGSWLTVV.

This clone was seen a single time. V and J are TRBV2 and TRBJ2-7; unclear D gene. The V and J ends lost 2 bases and 6 bases respectively, with 8 bases between them. The germline V gene has CDR1 SNHLY and CDR2 FYNNEI. This CDR3 is built from 12 residues. CDR3 DNA sequence: TGTGCCAGCAGTGAAAGTGGGTCCGAGCAGTACTTC. Protein sequence: CASSESGSEQYF.

The chain links TRBV6-5 to TRBJ2-7; TRBD1 might be the D (6 bases). V was clipped by 6 bases and J by 4 bases, with 13 bases between them. CDR1 is MNHEY, CDR2 SVGAGI, per germline. This CDR3 region has 13 residues. CDR3 DNA sequence: TGTGCCAGCAGGAAGGGACACCAGTACGAGCAGTACTTC. Its translation is CASRKGHQYEQYF.

The V and J genes are TRBV9 and TRBJ2-1; 11 bases fit TRBD2. The CDR3 contains 17 residues. V shed 0 bases, J shed 2 bases, and the junction held 4 bases outside the gene matches. Germline values: CDR1 SGDLS, CDR2 YYNGEE. The CDR3 DNA is TGTGCCAGCAGCGTAGAGAGTAGCGGGAGGGCCTACAATGAGCAGTTCTTC. Amino acids: CASSVESSGRAYNEQFF.

In this sample, this clone turned up once. The chain is built from TRBV28 and TRBJ1-5; D unclear. Germline CDR1 is MDHEN and CDR2 is SYDVKM. The ends were cut back, 2 bases at V and 4 bases at J, with 9 bases in the middle. The CDR3 is 14 residues long. In DNA, the CDR3 is TGTGCCAGCAGTTTAATGACGGGTAATCAGCCCCAGCATTTT. Amino acids: CASSLMTGNQPQHF.

With regard to this clone: The same CDR3 arises from other DNA sequences in this sample as well. This chain uses TRBV28 with TRBJ1-2; D gene unclear. Germline lookup yields CDR1 MDHEN and CDR2 SYDVKM. Trimming took off 6 bases at V and 4 bases at J, with 15 bases between the two ends. The CDR3 contains 14 residues. CDR3 sequence: CASSLNPGVYGYTF. CDR3 nucleotide sequence: TGTGCCAGCAGCCTAAATCCTGGAGTCTATGGCTACACCTTC.

V gene TRBV7-2 combines with J gene TRBJ1-2, with a tentative D call TRBD1 (5 bases). The germline V gene encodes CDR1 SGHTA and CDR2 FQGNSA. Trimming removed 5 bases from V and 4 bases from J, with 14 bases in between. The CDR3 extends over 14 amino acids. In DNA form, the CDR3 reads TGTGCCAGCAGCCCCCGCAGGGACGGCTATGGCTACACCTTC. Translated, it gives CASSPRRDGYGYTF.

The chain recombines TRBV9 with TRBJ1-1, with D hard to call. The CDR3 extends over 15 amino acids. Looked up from germline, CDR1 is SGDLS and CDR2 is YYNGEE. V lost 0 bases and J lost 1, with 10 bases in between. DNA of the CDR3: TGTGCCAGCAGCGTAGATGGGTGGGGGAACACTGAAGCTTTCTTT. This encodes CASSVDGWGNTEAFF.

This rearrangement joins TRBV6-1 to TRBJ2-2, with D possibly being TRBD2 (5 bases). The CDR3 spans 17 residues. CDR1 and CDR2 from the germline V gene are MNHNS and SASEGT. V was trimmed by 4 bases and J by 4 bases, leaving 19 bases between them. CDR3 loop: CASSAGLTAASTGELFF. The DNA for the CDR3 is TGTGCCAGCAGTGCCGGACTCACCGCAGCTTCCACCGGGGAGCTGTTTTTT.

The chain employs TRBV19 and TRBJ2-2, with 8 bases that match TRBD2. The CDR3 covers 16 residues. J lost 9 bases, V lost 5 bases, and 14 bases had no gene match. In germline, CDR1 is LNHDA, CDR2 SQIVND (reference sequence). CDR3 DNA sequence: TGTGCCAGTAGTCCGCGTGGGTCCCGGGGGGGTAGGGAGCTGTTTTTT. Protein sequence: CASSPRGSRGGRELFF. Combining the CDR3 with reference TRBV19 and TRBJ2-2 gives the whole variable domain DGGITQSPKYLFRKEGQNVTLSCEQNLNHDAMYWYRQDPGQGLRLIYYSQIVNDFQKGDIAEGYSVSREKKESFPLTVTSAQKNPTAFYLCASSPRGSRGGRELFFGEGSRLTVL.